The T cell receptor beta chain under discussion was sequenced for a study of OX40 agonist ivuxolimab in advanced cancers. Findings of the study overall: The 0.1-3.0 mg/kg partial responders had among the lowest clonal expansion. Blood T cells, both CD4+ and CD8+, expanded clonally by week 6 at 0.1 to 3.0 mg/kg. Among the nonresponders, some also had low normalized T-cell clonal expansion.

Blood sampling was done at baseline, cycle 4 day 1, and cycle 7 day 1. TCRdb keeps only in-frame clones here, not all; method: immunoSEQ multiplex PCR. The sample consists of 80,000 or so clones, around 87% of them appearing once. Points on this clone: Its antigen is unknown.

The CDR3 totals 14 residues. The V gene lost 3 bases and the J gene lost 1 base, with 7 bases spanning the gap. CDR1 and CDR2 from the germline V gene are MGHRA and YSYEKL. The sequence came from an adult with an advanced solid tumor such as melanoma, head and neck, liver or kidney cancer. The chain has TRBV4-1 and TRBJ1-5; D is undetermined. Sequencing was performed on CD4+ or CD8+ T cells sorted from blood, taken in a trial of the OX40 agonist ivuxolimab. The chain's CDR3 is CASSQSWSNQPQHF. Here the CDR3 DNA reads TGCGCCAGCAGCCAGAGTTGGAGCAATCAGCCCCAGCATTTT.